The 8 T cell receptor beta chains reported below all come from one sample, sequenced in a study of blood T cell repertoires in COVID-19. Clones were sequenced by immunoSEQ multiplex PCR, and TCRdb holds only the in-frame ones, with some missing. The sample has 210,000 or so clones; approximately 80% are singletons. The specimen was PBMCs or T cells enriched from blood (not recorded which). These receptors came from a woman aged 40 to 49 with acute COVID-19.

The J gene is TRBJ2-2, the V gene TRBV18, with D perhaps TRBD1 (6 bases). The length of the CDR3 is 16 residues. The V end lost 3 bases, the J end lost 2 bases, and 13 bases lay between the germline ends. Germline loops: CDR1 KGHSH, CDR2 LQKENI. DNA of the CDR3: TGTGCCAGCTCACCGACAGGCCCTAGCAACACCGGGGAGCTGTTTTTT. Amino acid sequence: CASSPTGPSNTGELFF.

This clone appeared a single time. The rearrangement uses TRBV5-1 and TRBJ2-1; 10 positions match TRBD2. Germline CDR1 reads SGHRS; CDR2 reads YFSETQ. After removal of 3 bases from V and 10 bases from J, the junction contained 10 bases not matched to a gene. The CDR3 sequence is 15 residues long. This CDR3 is CASSSSGRRAGEQFF. The DNA for the CDR3 is TGCGCCAGCAGCTCTAGCGGGAGAAGGGCGGGCGAGCAGTTCTTC.

In this sample, this clone turned up once. The V gene is TRBV9, the J gene TRBJ1-4; maybe TRBD1 (5 bases). Per germline, CDR1 SGDLS and CDR2 YYNGEE. The CDR3 length is 15 residues. V was shortened by 4 bases and J by 8 bases, with 18 bases between the two germline ends. For the CDR3, the DNA is TGTGCCAGCAGCCCCGGCGGGGACTTAAGGGAAAAACTGTTTTTT. The encoded protein is CASSPGGDLREKLFF.

The chain links TRBV4-1 to TRBJ1-5, with no clear D. The germline V gene encodes CDR1 MGHRA and CDR2 YSYEKL. Between the trimmed V and J ends, which lost 1 base and 6 bases, there was a span of 10 bases. CDR3 length: 14 residues. CDR3 coding DNA: TGCGCCAGCAGCCAAGTCCCGGGTGGTCAGCCCCAGCATTTT. Translating gives CASSQVPGGQPQHF.

The V gene is TRBV6-5, the J gene TRBJ1-3; 9 bases are shared with TRBD1. Trimming took 4 bases from V and 3 from J; bases not matched to a gene: 7. CDR3 length equals 16 residues. Germline V gives CDR1 MNHEY, CDR2 SVGAGI. The CDR3 loop reads CASSSHRGLGGNTIYF. The DNA of the CDR3 is TGTGCCAGCAGTTCCCACAGGGGGCTCGGTGGAAACACCATATATTTT.

This clone has only one observation. This chain joins TRBV7-2 and TRBJ2-5; TRBD2 matches at 8 bases. Per the germline V gene, CDR1 is SGHTA and CDR2 is FQGNSA. Trimming at V came to 2 bases and at J to 4 bases, leaving 6 bases not matched to a gene. This CDR3 region has 15 residues. CDR3 in amino acids: CASSLYRGGGETQYF. CDR3 bases: TGTGCCAGCAGCTTATACCGGGGGGGAGGAGAGACCCAGTACTTC.

The chain is built from TRBV7-2 and TRBJ2-1, with 9 positions matching TRBD2. The CDR3 is 15 amino acids. The germline V gene has CDR1 SGHTA and CDR2 FQGNSA. The V and J ends lost 5 bases and 5 bases, in that order; junction bases with no gene match: 7. In DNA, the CDR3 is TGTGCCAGCAGCCCAGTGACTAGCGGAAACAATGAGCAGTTCTTC. Its protein is CASSPVTSGNNEQFF.

This clone has just one count. The V and J genes are TRBV29-1 and TRBJ2-2; tentatively, D is TRBD2 (5 bases). Germline lookup yields CDR1 SQVTM and CDR2 ANQGSEA. The V and J ends lost 6 bases and 1 base respectively, with 15 bases between them. This CDR3 contains 15 residues. CDR3 coding DNA: TGCAGCGTCGGCTCTGCTAGCTTGAACACCGGGGAGCTGTTTTTT. Its protein is CSVGSASLNTGELFF.